This note documents a single T cell receptor beta chain sequence. This sample was taken from a study of blood T cell repertoires in COVID-19. V lost 1 base to trimming and J lost 0 bases; unmatched junction nucleotides: 5. The CDR3 is 18 amino acids. CDR1 is SGHNT and CDR2 is YYREEE in the germline V gene (reference sequence). The protocol was immunoSEQ multiplex PCR, while the TCRdb copy is restricted to in-frame clones and leaves out a portion. This table holds about 80,000 clones, about four fifths found once. The chain links TRBV5-4 to TRBJ2-2; TRBD2 aligns across 11 bases. This TCR was sampled from a man aged 45-60 years with acute or convalescent COVID-19. The sequencing input was peripheral blood. The CDR3 region is CASSLKTSGGPNTGELFF. The CDR3 nucleotides read TGTGCCAGCAGCTTGAAAACTAGCGGGGGACCGAACACCGGGGAGCTGTTTTTT.